The 15 T cell receptor beta chains presented below share a single source sample, sequenced in a study of blood T cells in healthy people across ages. Through a sample-barcoded 5' primer and a J-beta primer mix, a second PCR was run for about 7 to 12 cycles. TCRdb recomputed calls from the 5' RACE reads with MiXCR, one row per CDR3 protein. The sample holds around 820,000 distinct CDR3 sequences, roughly 25% seen once. The data also belong to a second study, concerning T cells of mothers and their children.

The sample was blood. These receptors were collected from a boy between 10 and 17 years old in good health.

This clonotype was detected a few times. The rearrangement uses TRBV2 and TRBJ2-7, with D unresolved. CDR3 size: 12 residues. Germline assignment: CDR1 SNHLY and CDR2 FYNNEI. V lost 10 bases to trimming and J lost 2 bases, with 12 bases between them. CDR3 loop: CATGGKAYEQYF. CDR3 DNA sequence: TGTGCCACTGGTGGGAAAGCCTACGAGCAGTACTTC.

V gene TRBV3-1 combines with J gene TRBJ1-2, with unresolved D. The germline gives CDR1 LGHDT, CDR2 YNNKEL (reference sequence). The V end lost 4 bases, the J end lost 7 bases, and 13 bases lay between the germline ends. This CDR3 spans 13 amino acids. DNA of the CDR3: TGTGCCAGCAGCCTCCAGTCCCGTTCTGGCTACACCTTC. It codes for CASSLQSRSGYTF. The full variable domain, completed using reference TRBV3-1 and TRBJ1-2, is DTAVSQTPKYLVTQMGNDKSIKCEQNLGHDTMYWYKQDSKKFLKIMFSYNNKELIINETVPNRFSPKSPDKAHLNLHINSLELGDSAVYFCASSLQSRSGYTFGSGTRLTVV.

This clonotype was seen only a few times. The J gene is TRBJ1-1, the V gene TRBV20-1; the match to TRBD1 covers 7 bases. This CDR3 is 13 amino acids long. Germline CDR1 reads DFQATT; CDR2 reads SNEGSKA (reference sequence). V shed 6 bases and J 1 base; nucleotides not matched to a gene: 5. Here the CDR3 DNA reads TGCAGTGCGCAGGGGGACCCGAACACTGAAGCTTTCTTT. It specifies CSAQGDPNTEAFF.

The genes are TRBV30 and TRBJ2-5; D possibly corresponds to TRBD1 (5 bases). CDR3 size: 14 residues. Germline V gene lookup returns CDR1 GTSNPN and CDR2 SVGIG (reference sequence). Between the trimmed V and J ends, which lost 1 base and 1 base, there was a span of 10 bases. The CDR3 DNA reads as TGTGCCTGGAGTGCCCAGGGCCTCCAAGAGACCCAGTACTTC. It encodes CAWSAQGLQETQYF.

This chain uses TRBV7-2 with TRBJ2-7, with D possibly TRBD1 on 5 matching bases. In germline, CDR1 is SGHTA, CDR2 FQGNSA. The CDR3 is 12 amino acids. With 6 bases removed from V and 5 bases from J, the gap between germline ends came to 11 bases. CDR3 region: CASRFQGDEQYF. CDR3 DNA sequence: TGTGCCAGCAGGTTCCAGGGTGACGAGCAGTACTTC. The full variable domain, its missing parts supplied by reference TRBV7-2 and TRBJ2-7, is GAGVSQSPSNKVTEKGKDVELRCDPISGHTALYWYRQSLGQGLEFLIYFQGNSAPDKSGLPSDRFSAERTGGSVSTLTIQRTQQEDSAVYLCASRFQGDEQYFGPGTRLTVT.

This clonotype was detected a few times. CDR3 loop: CASSRTGTRSYNEQFF. The CDR3 coding sequence is TGTGCCAGCAGTCGAACCGGGACGAGATCCTACAATGAGCAGTTCTTC. The V and J genes are TRBV9 and TRBJ2-1; D is perhaps TRBD1 or TRBD2 (5 bases each). The CDR3 loop spans 16 amino acids. Germline V gives CDR1 SGDLS, CDR2 YYNGEE. Trimming took 5 bases from V and 1 from J, leaving 16 bases between them.

In this sample, this clonotype turned up a few times. This chain joins TRBV6-1 and TRBJ2-2; no clear D gene. V dropped 7 bases and J dropped 7 bases, with 4 bases sitting between them. There are 10 residues in the CDR3. Germline V gene data show CDR1 as MNHNS and CDR2 as SASEGT. The CDR3 DNA follows: TGTGCCAGCATGGGCGGGGAGCTGTTTTTT. It translates to CASMGGELFF.

In its sample, this clonotype was seen a few times. The junction shows a germline mismatch at one end, possibly a read error. The V gene is TRBV7-2, the J gene TRBJ1-5; tentatively, D is TRBD1 (5 bases). The CDR3 spans 14 residues. Germline values: CDR1 SGHTA, CDR2 FQGNSA. The CDR3 bases are TGTGCCAGCAGCCTAGCGGCGGGGGATCAGCCCCAGCATTTT. This encodes CASSLAAGDQPQHF.

The genes are TRBV28 and TRBJ2-5; D gene ambiguous. Between the trimmed V and J ends, which lost 6 bases and 5 bases, there was a span of 19 bases. Germline assignment: CDR1 MDHEN and CDR2 SYDVKM. This CDR3 region has 15 residues. The CDR3 region is CASSRGEQHGETQYF. CDR3 DNA: TGTGCCAGCAGCCGCGGCGAACAGCACGGCGAGACCCAGTACTTC.

This clonotype was observed many times. At one of its ends the junction is not consistent with the germline gene, which may arise from a read error. The chain employs TRBV6-5 and TRBJ2-7, with 9 bases aligning to TRBD1. Germline CDR1 reads MNHEY; CDR2 reads SVGAGI. The CDR3 consists of 15 residues. Here the CDR3 reads CASSYSGQGIYEQYF. The CDR3 DNA is TGTGCCAGCAGCTACTCGGGACAGGGAATTTACGAGCAGTACTTC.

The chain couples TRBV29-1 to TRBJ2-1; no reliable D call. The CDR3 covers 17 residues. V was shortened by 1 base and J by 0 bases, with 16 bases between the two germline ends. Per the germline V gene, CDR1 is SQVTM and CDR2 is ANQGSEA. In nucleotides, the CDR3 is TGCAGCGTTGAAGGTGCCGAGGACCTGAGCTCCTACAATGAGCAGTTCTTC. It specifies CSVEGAEDLSSYNEQFF.

This clonotype was counted between two and nine times. V gene TRBV20-1 combines with J gene TRBJ2-5, with unresolved D. There are 11 residues in the CDR3. V was trimmed by 3 bases and J by 0 bases, leaving 2 bases between them. Germline CDR1 and CDR2: DFQATT and SNEGSKA (reference sequence). The CDR3 protein is CSASNQETQYF. CDR3 bases: TGCAGTGCTAGTAACCAAGAGACCCAGTACTTC.

This clonotype appeared a few times. The chain has TRBV29-1 and TRBJ2-5; D possibly corresponds to TRBD2 (6 bases). The CDR3 spans 14 residues. Trimming took off 0 bases at V and 5 bases at J, with 13 bases between the two ends. Germline CDR1 is SQVTM and CDR2 is ANQGSEA. CDR3 sequence: CSVEETGVTETQYF. CDR3 nucleotides: TGCAGCGTTGAAGAGACGGGAGTCACGGAGACCCAGTACTTC.

This clonotype appeared a few times. This chain joins TRBV7-9 and TRBJ1-2, with D hard to call. Germline CDR1 SEHNR, CDR2 FQNEAQ (reference sequence). CDR3 size: 13 residues. With 5 bases removed from V and 8 bases from J, the gap between germline ends came to 15 bases. CDR3 loop: CASSLFTGPGYTF. CDR3 DNA: TGTGCCAGCAGCCTCTTTACCGGGCCGGGCTACACCTTC.

There are a few counts of this clonotype. The rearrangement uses TRBV20-1 and TRBJ2-7; tentatively, D is TRBD2 (5 bases). Trimming shortened V by 0 bases and J by 4 bases, and 19 bases separated the two germline ends. CDR3 length equals 16 residues. Germline V gene lookup returns CDR1 DFQATT and CDR2 SNEGSKA (reference sequence). The CDR3 region is CSARDLGSSSVYEQYF. The CDR3 region has the DNA TGCAGTGCTAGAGATCTAGGAAGCAGTAGCGTTTACGAGCAGTACTTC.